This T cell receptor beta chain was captured by sequencing in a study of cytomegalovirus exposure and HLA in healthy donors. PCR used 60 Vbeta primers and 13 Jbeta primers. The protocol was immunoSEQ multiplex PCR, while the TCRdb copy is restricted to in-frame clones and leaves out a portion. The sample shows about 120,000 clones, about three quarters of them seen only once. The CDR3 has 14 amino acids. Germline V gene data show CDR1 as MNHEY and CDR2 as SVGAGI. Germline trimming cut 6 bases from V and 2 bases from J; bases unmatched to any gene: 3. This TCR was recovered from a woman in her thirties or forties in good health and CMV-seropositive. This rearrangement joins TRBV6-5 to TRBJ1-5, with TRBD1 identical over 8 bases. Sequencing used PBMCs. In DNA, the CDR3 is TGTGCCAGCAGGAGACAGGGGCGCAATCAGCCCCAGCATTTT. Protein: CASRRQGRNQPQHF.